The rows below give T cell receptor beta chains drawn from one sample of a study of blood T cell repertoires in COVID-19. Produced via immunoSEQ multiplex PCR; TCRdb's table is partial and in-frame only. The sample lists tens of thousands of clones, 70% to 90% occurring once. The specimen was peripheral blood. Receptors were obtained from a man aged 55-75 years with COVID-19, enrolled during active disease. CDR3s include the opening cysteine and the closing phenylalanine or tryptophan. D genes are given only for firm matches. The listing skips clone size in some rows; elsewhere it reads once, few, many or a size class.

TRBD2	TRBV5-1	TRBJ2-3	.	TGCGCCAGCAGCTTGAGGGCGGGGGGAACCTCTGATACGCAGTATTTT	CASSLRAGGTSDTQYF
TRBD2	TRBV6-2/TRBV6-3	TRBJ2-3	.	TGTGCCAGCAGTTACCCGACGCTAGCGGGAGAGTCAAGGACAGATACGCAGTATTTT	CASSYPTLAGESRTDTQYF
TRBD1	TRBV7-9	TRBJ1-4	.	TGTGCCAGCAGCACGGACAGGGGAAGTGAAAAACTGTTTTTT	CASSTDRGSEKLFF
TRBD1	TRBV18	TRBJ2-7	.	TGTGCCAGCTCACCGACGAAAGGGACAGGGGGCGGCGAGCAGTACTTC	CASSPTKGTGGGEQYF
.	TRBV7-9	TRBJ2-7	.	TGTGCCAGCAGCGGCCAGACAGGTCCAGGAAACTACGAGCAGTACTTC	CASSGQTGPGNYEQYF
.	TRBV18	TRBJ1-2	few	TGTGCCAGCTCACCACTTCTGGGGGCGCGCGGCTACACCTTC	CASSPLLGARGYTF
.	TRBV18	TRBJ2-3	once	TGTGCCAGCTCACCACTAGCAGATACGCAGTATTTT	CASSPLADTQYF
TRBD2	TRBV25-1	TRBJ2-7	.	TGTGCCAGCAGTGCAACAGCGGGGAGCCACGAGCAGTACTTC	CASSATAGSHEQYF
.	TRBV10-3	TRBJ2-6	.	TGTGCCATCAGTGAGTCTAGTGGGGCCAACGTCCTGACTTTC	CAISESSGANVLTF
TRBD2	TRBV6-6	TRBJ2-4	.	TGTGCCAGCAGTCCGGGACTAGCGGGCGCTGGGGCTAAAAACATTCAGTACTTC	CASSPGLAGAGAKNIQYF
.	TRBV3-1/TRBV3-2	TRBJ1-6	once	TGTGCCAGCAGCCAAGATCTCCTTTCTCCCCTCCACTTT	CASSQDLLSPLHF
.	TRBV15	TRBJ2-7	.	TGTGCCACCAGCAGAGATCGGAGGGGATTAACCTACGAGCAGTACTTC	CATSRDRRGLTYEQYF
TRBD1	TRBV27	TRBJ1-1	.	TGTGCCAGCAGTTCGGTAGGGACAGGGGACACTTTT	CASSSVGTGDTF
.	TRBV19	TRBJ1-1	few	TGTGCCAGTAGTCCTCGGACCCAAGGAGGCACTGAAGCTTTCTTT	CASSPRTQGGTEAFF